Sequencing of this T cell receptor (beta chain) was carried out in a study of T cells after yellow fever vaccination. Study-level background: Fractions containing few cells were prepared with SMART-Seq v4 Ultra Low Input.

Remarks on this clonotype: The antigen remains unidentified.

In TCRdb, the 5' RACE reads were re-called with MiXCR into one record per CDR3 protein. The sample has a few hundred thousand distinct CDR3 sequences, less than 20% seen once. Study-level points and caveats: Abundant contaminating clonotypes from the bulk population could appear in FACS-sorted repertoires. Clones that expanded after primary vaccination mostly reappeared after the booster (96% CD4, approximately 89% CD8).

The TCR was taken from a man aged 18 to 30 who received the YFV17D yellow fever vaccine. The sequencing used PBMCs, collected 5 days after the first yellow fever vaccination.

DNA for the CDR3: TGTGCCAGCAGGACCGGAGGAGGCACTGAAGCTTTCTTT. It codes for CASRTGGGTEAFF. The rearrangement uses TRBV2 and TRBJ1-1; D is ambiguous. Germline V gene data show CDR1 as SNHLY and CDR2 as FYNNEI. V dropped 6 bases and J dropped 4 bases, with 12 bases sitting between them. The CDR3 sequence is 13 residues long.